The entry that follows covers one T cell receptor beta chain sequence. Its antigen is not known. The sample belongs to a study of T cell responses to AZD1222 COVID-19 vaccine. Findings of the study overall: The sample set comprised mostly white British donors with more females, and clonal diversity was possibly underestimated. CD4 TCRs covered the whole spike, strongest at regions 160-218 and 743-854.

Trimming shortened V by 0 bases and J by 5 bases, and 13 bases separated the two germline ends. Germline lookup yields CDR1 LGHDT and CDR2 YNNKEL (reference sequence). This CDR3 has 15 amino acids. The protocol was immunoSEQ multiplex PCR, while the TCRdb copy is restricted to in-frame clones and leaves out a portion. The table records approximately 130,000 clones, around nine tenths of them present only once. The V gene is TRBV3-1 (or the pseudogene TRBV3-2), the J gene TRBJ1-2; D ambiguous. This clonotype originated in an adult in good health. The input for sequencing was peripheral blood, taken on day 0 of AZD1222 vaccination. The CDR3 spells CASSQEYPGGYGYTF. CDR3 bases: TGTGCCAGCAGCCAAGAGTACCCGGGTGGGTATGGCTACACCTTC.